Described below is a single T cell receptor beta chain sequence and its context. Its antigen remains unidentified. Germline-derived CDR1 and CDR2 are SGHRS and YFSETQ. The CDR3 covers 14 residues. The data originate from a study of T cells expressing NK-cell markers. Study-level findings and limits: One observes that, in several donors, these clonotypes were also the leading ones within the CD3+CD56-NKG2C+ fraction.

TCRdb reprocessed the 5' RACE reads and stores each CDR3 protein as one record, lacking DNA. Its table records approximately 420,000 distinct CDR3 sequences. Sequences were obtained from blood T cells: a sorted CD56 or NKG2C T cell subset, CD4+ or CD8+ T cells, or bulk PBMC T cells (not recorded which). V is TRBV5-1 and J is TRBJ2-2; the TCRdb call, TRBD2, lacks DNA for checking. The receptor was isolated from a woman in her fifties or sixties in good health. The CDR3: CASIREGVAGELFF.